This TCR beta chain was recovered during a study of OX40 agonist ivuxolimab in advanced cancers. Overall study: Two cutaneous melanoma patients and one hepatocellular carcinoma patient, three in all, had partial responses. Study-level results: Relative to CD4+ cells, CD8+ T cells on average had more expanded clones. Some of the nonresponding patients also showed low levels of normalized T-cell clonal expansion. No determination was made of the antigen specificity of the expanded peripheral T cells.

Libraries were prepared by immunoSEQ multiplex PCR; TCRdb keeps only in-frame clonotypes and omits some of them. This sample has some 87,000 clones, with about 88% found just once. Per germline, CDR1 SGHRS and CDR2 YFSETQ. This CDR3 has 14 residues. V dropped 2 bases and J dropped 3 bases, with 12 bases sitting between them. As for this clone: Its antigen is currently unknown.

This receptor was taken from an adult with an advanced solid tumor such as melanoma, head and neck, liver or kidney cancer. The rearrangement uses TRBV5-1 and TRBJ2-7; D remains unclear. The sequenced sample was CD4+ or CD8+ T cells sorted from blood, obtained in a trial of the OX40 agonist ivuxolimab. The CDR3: CASSLCRTLYEQYF. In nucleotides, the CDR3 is TGCGCCAGCAGCTTATGCCGGACCCTCTACGAGCAGTACTTC. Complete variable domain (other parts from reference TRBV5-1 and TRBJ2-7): KAGVTQTPRYLIKTRGQQVTLSCSPISGHRSVSWYQQTPGQGLQFLFEYFSETQRNKGNFPGRFSGRQFSNSRSEMNVSTLELGDSALYLCASSLCRTLYEQYFGPGTRLTVT.